This passage covers 20 T cell receptor beta chains from one sample sequenced in a study of shared clonotypes between healthy human individuals. Clones were sequenced by immunoSEQ multiplex PCR, and TCRdb holds only the in-frame ones, with some missing. The table records roughly 2.4 million clones, around 95% of them present only once. Material: naive CD4+ T cells sorted from blood. Stated subset: CD45RA+ positively selected. Source of these receptors: a man aged 18 to 30 in good health.

The chain has TRBV10-2 and TRBJ2-5, with 10 bases aligning to TRBD2. The CDR3 spans 15 residues. V lost 6 bases to trimming and J lost 7 bases; unmatched junction nucleotides: 11. Germline CDR1 and CDR2: WSHSY and SAAADI. The CDR3 protein is CASSLAGVSEGTQYF. DNA for the CDR3: TGCGCCAGCAGCCTAGCGGGGGTTTCGGAAGGGACCCAGTACTTC.

This chain connects TRBV6-5 to TRBJ2-7; 7 nucleotides align to TRBD2. CDR1 is MNHEY, CDR2 SVGAGI, per germline. V was pared by 10 bases and J by 7 bases, with 16 bases of the junction left unmatched. The CDR3 totals 14 residues. Here the CDR3 DNA reads TGTGCCACTAAAGAACGGGTCGAGGGACTAGAGCAGTACTTC. Translated, it gives CATKERVEGLEQYF.

This sequence joins TRBV29-1 and TRBJ2-1; a possible D gene is TRBD1 (5 bases). Germline V gene data show CDR1 as SQVTM and CDR2 as ANQGSEA. With 1 base removed from V and 7 bases from J, the gap between germline ends came to 8 bases. The CDR3 contains 12 residues. As DNA, the CDR3 is TGCAGCGTTGAAGCATCAGGGAATGAGCAGTTCTTC. This sequence encodes CSVEASGNEQFF.

The chain recombines TRBV18 with TRBJ1-1, with no clear D. Germline-derived CDR1 and CDR2 are KGHSH and LQKENI. V was shortened by 3 bases and J by 6 bases, with 11 bases between the two germline ends. The CDR3 sequence is 13 residues long. The CDR3 sequence: CASSPGSNAEAFF. CDR3 nucleotides: TGTGCCAGCTCACCCGGTTCTAACGCTGAAGCTTTCTTT.

V is TRBV21-1 and J is TRBJ2-7; TRBD1 is taken as the D call from the table, unchecked against the DNA. TRBV21-1 is listed as a pseudogene. CDR3 length: 19 residues. For the CDR3, the DNA is TGTGCCAGCAGCAAAGAGGACAGGTGTCTCTCTTTATTCTCCTACGAGCAGTACTTC. This sequence encodes CASSKEDRCLSLFSYEQYF.

In this sample, this clone turned up once. J is TRBJ1-1 and V is TRBV18; D is uncertain. The CDR3 covers 13 residues. Germline CDR1 and CDR2: KGHSH and LQKENI. V gave up 6 bases and J gave up 5 bases, with 13 bases separating them. CDR3 protein: CASSGLVVTEAFF. The DNA for the CDR3 is TGTGCCAGCTCGGGCCTCGTGGTGACTGAAGCTTTCTTT. The variable domain in full, completed from reference TRBV18 and TRBJ1-1, reads NAGVMQNPRHLVRRRGQEARLRCSPMKGHSHVYWYRQLPEEGLKFMVYLQKENIIDESGMPKERFSAEFPKEGPSILRIQQVVRGDSAAYFCASSGLVVTEAFFGQGTRLTVV.

CDR3 region: CASSQDRSARGYNGYTF. CDR3 coding DNA: TGCGCCAGCAGCCAAGATCGGTCAGCCAGGGGTTATAATGGCTACACCTTC. This rearrangement joins TRBV4-1 to TRBJ1-2, with D perhaps matching TRBD1 (6 bases). CDR1 MGHRA and CDR2 YSYEKL come from the germline V gene. This CDR3 region has 17 residues. V lost 0 bases and J 6 bases, leaving 20 bases between the germline ends.

The chain has TRBV9 and TRBJ2-1, with a possible D match to TRBD1 (6 bases). The CDR3 totals 15 residues. Between the trimmed V and J ends, which lost 4 bases and 4 bases, there was a span of 15 bases. Germline values: CDR1 SGDLS, CDR2 YYNGEE. Written as DNA, the CDR3 is TGTGCCAGCAGCCCAACCGGACAGTATTACAATGAGCAGTTCTTC. Amino acids: CASSPTGQYYNEQFF.

V usage is TRBV7-9 and J usage is TRBJ2-2, with D perhaps being TRBD1 or TRBD2 (5 bases each). CDR1 SEHNR and CDR2 FQNEAQ come from the germline V gene (reference sequence). The V end was cut by 5 bases, the J end by 7 bases, with 17 bases between. The CDR3 runs to 15 residues. In nucleotides, the CDR3 is TGTGCCAGCAGCCGAGGGACCGCCGTCGTCGGGGAGCTGTTTTTT. It codes for CASSRGTAVVGELFF.

Comments on this clone: Other DNA sequences of this sample code for an identical CDR3. The rearrangement links TRBV5-1 to TRBJ2-3, with 7 bases aligning to TRBD1. Germline values: CDR1 SGHRS, CDR2 YFSETQ. The CDR3 runs to 16 residues. V lost 0 bases and J lost 0; bases outside the gene matches: 4. The CDR3 is CASSLGDRASTDTQYF. The CDR3 nucleotides read TGCGCCAGCAGCTTGGGGGACAGAGCTAGCACAGATACGCAGTATTTT.

The chain is built from TRBV6-5 and TRBJ2-1; D is perhaps TRBD2 (6 bases). The CDR3 extends over 14 amino acids. CDR1 and CDR2 from the germline V gene are MNHEY and SVGAGI. The V end was cut by 7 bases, the J end by 2 bases, with 12 bases between. This CDR3 reads CASKYGSTYNEQFF. The CDR3 DNA reads TGTGCCAGCAAATACGGGAGTACCTACAATGAGCAGTTCTTC.

This clone was seen a few times. This chain connects TRBV7-9 to TRBJ2-5; the D is unclear. V lost 5 bases, J lost 3 bases, and 4 bases lay in between. Looked up from germline, CDR1 is SEHNR and CDR2 is FQNEAQ (reference sequence). The CDR3 length is 11 residues. In DNA, the CDR3 is TGTGCCAGCAGCAAGGAAGAGACCCAGTACTTC. This codes for CASSKEETQYF.

The J gene is TRBJ1-3, the V gene TRBV29-1; TRBD1 matches 7 bases. Germline V gene lookup returns CDR1 SQVTM and CDR2 ANQGSEA. The J segment lost 0 bases and the V segment lost 4 bases, leaving 9 bases of the junction unmatched. The CDR3 loop spans 16 amino acids. CDR3 DNA: TGCAGCGTTGCTCGGAGGGACAGCCGCTCTGGAAACACCATATATTTT. Residues: CSVARRDSRSGNTIYF.

The CDR3 region has the DNA TGCGCCAGCAGCTTGGGCCAGGTTGAGTCACCCCTCCACTTT. The encoded protein is CASSLGQVESPLHF. This chain joins TRBV5-1 and TRBJ1-6; D gene uncertain. CDR3 size: 14 residues. V lost 0 bases, J lost 10 bases, and 11 bases lay in between. Germline CDR1 reads SGHRS; CDR2 reads YFSETQ.

The V gene is TRBV10-2, the J gene TRBJ1-2; 9 bases fit TRBD1. Germline loops: CDR1 WSHSY, CDR2 SAAADI. V lost 4 bases and J lost 8; bases outside the gene matches: 17. This CDR3 region has 17 residues. The CDR3 coding sequence is TGCGCCAGCAGTGGCAACATGGACAGGGGTTCCCCTAAGGGCTACACCTTC. Its translation is CASSGNMDRGSPKGYTF.

V and J are TRBV30 and TRBJ2-7; perhaps TRBD2 as D (6 bases). The CDR3 loop spans 15 amino acids. V dropped 0 bases and J dropped 5 bases, with 17 bases sitting between them. Germline loops: CDR1 GTSNPN, CDR2 SVGIG (reference sequence). The CDR3 DNA sequence: TGTGCCTGGAGTGTACGGGGCGGGACCGATGACGAGCAGTACTTC. Its protein is CAWSVRGGTDDEQYF.

This rearrangement joins TRBV29-1 to TRBJ1-5, with D unclear. The CDR3 has 12 residues. V lost 7 bases, J lost 4 bases, and 11 bases lay in between. CDR1 is SQVTM, CDR2 ANQGSEA, per germline. CDR3 DNA: TGCAGCGCCGTGACGGAGAATCAGCCCCAGCATTTT. Its protein is CSAVTENQPQHF. Complete variable domain (other parts from reference TRBV29-1 and TRBJ1-5): SAVISQKPSRDICQRGTSLTIQCQVDSQVTMMFWYRQQPGQSLTLIATANQGSEATYESGFVIDKFPISRPNLTFSTLTVSNMSPEDSSIYLCSAVTENQPQHFGDGTRLSIL.

The chain recombines TRBV18 with TRBJ2-3; D unresolved. This CDR3 region has 12 residues. Germline values: CDR1 KGHSH, CDR2 LQKENI. Trimming pared 1 base from V and 7 bases from J, leaving 6 bases between. In DNA, the CDR3 is TGTGCCAGCTCACCACGAGGCAATACGCAGTATTTT. Translation gives CASSPRGNTQYF.

The CDR3 sequence is CASSLEGLGGNTIYF. CDR3 in DNA: TGTGCCAGCAGCTTAGAGGGCCTAGGTGGAAACACCATATATTTT. The chain employs TRBV7-2 and TRBJ1-3; D unresolved. The ends were cut back, 1 base at V and 3 bases at J, with 10 bases in the middle. The CDR3 has 15 amino acids. The germline CDR1 and CDR2 sequences are SGHTA and FQGNSA.

This chain links TRBV19 with TRBJ1-5; 7 bases match TRBD1. There are 14 residues in the CDR3. Germline trimming cut 6 bases from V and 2 bases from J; bases unmatched to any gene: 4. CDR1 is LNHDA, CDR2 SQIVND, per germline (reference sequence). The CDR3 reads CASSQGVGNQPQHF. The CDR3 nucleotides are TGTGCCAGTAGCCAGGGGGTCGGCAATCAGCCCCAGCATTTT.